This is a list of T cell receptor beta chains from one sample in a study of cytomegalovirus exposure and HLA in healthy donors. Libraries were prepared by immunoSEQ multiplex PCR; TCRdb keeps only in-frame clonotypes and omits some of them. This table holds roughly 250,000 clones, approximately 85% found once. Sequencing was carried out using PBMCs. The source is a woman between 40 and 50 years old in good health and CMV-seropositive. CDR3s include the opening cysteine and the closing phenylalanine or tryptophan. A D gene is named only where the DNA matches it firmly. Some rows have no size entry. The others give once, few or many, or a class for an expanded clone.

TRBJ2-3 - TRBV4-2 - TGTGCCAGCAGCCAAGATGGGGGGTTCCGAGAAGATACGCAGTATTTT CASSQDGGFREDTQYF
TRBJ2-2 - TRBV28 TRBD2 TGTGCCAGCATACTAGCGGGCACCGGGGAGCTGTTTTTT CASILAGTGELFF
TRBJ2-3 - TRBV18 TRBD2 TGTGCCAGCTCACCCTTAGCGGGAGATGGCACAGATACGCAGTATTTT CASSPLAGDGTDTQYF
TRBJ2-2 - TRBV10-3 - TGTGCCATCAGTGAGAAAAAGGGGCTAAGGAACACCGGGGAGCTGTTTTTT CAISEKKGLRNTGELFF
TRBJ1-4 - TRBV9 - TGTGCCAGCAGCGTTGGCACGTTAAGTGAAAAACTGTTTTTT CASSVGTLSEKLFF
TRBJ2-6 - TRBV4-1 TRBD1 TGCGCCAGCAGCCTTTCGTGGGACAGAGTCTCTGGGGCCAACGTCCTGACTTTC CASSLSWDRVSGANVLTF
TRBJ1-5 - TRBV28 - TGTGCCAGCAGTTTGACTGGTAGGGTCTGGACAAATCAGCCCCAGCATTTT CASSLTGRVWTNQPQHF
TRBJ2-2 - TRBV11-1 - TGTGCCAGCAGCTCGAGGGATTTCACCGGGGAGCTGTTTTTT CASSSRDFTGELFF
TRBJ1-2 once TRBV5-3 TRBD1 TGTGCCAGAAGCTTGTTGGACAGGGATGGCTACACCTTC CARSLLDRDGYTF
TRBJ2-1 - TRBV11-1 - TGTGCCAGCAGCTTAGGCGGTTACGCCTACAATGAGCAGTTCTTC CASSLGGYAYNEQFF
TRBJ2-7 - TRBV6-5 TRBD2 TGTGCCAGCAGCCGGGAGCGGGAAGCCTACGAGCAGTACTTC CASSREREAYEQYF
TRBJ2-7 - TRBV30 - TGTGCCTGGAGTGCCCAGGTAGGTTACGAGCAGTACTTC CAWSAQVGYEQYF
TRBJ1-2 - TRBV6-5 - TGTGCCAGCAGTGCTATGGGGGGGTCCTATGGCTACACCTTC CASSAMGGSYGYTF
TRBJ1-2 - TRBV4-3 - TGCGCCAGCAGCCAAGAGGCGGGGTATGGCTACACCTTC CASSQEAGYGYTF
TRBJ2-5 once TRBV29-1 TRBD1 TGCAGCGTTGACAGGGGGCTGGAAGAGACCCAGTACTTC CSVDRGLEETQYF
TRBJ1-3 - TRBV30 - TGTGCCTGGAGCGTAGACAGGGGAAACACCATATATTTT CAWSVDRGNTIYF
TRBJ1-2 - TRBV6-5 - TGTGCCAGCAGTTACTCGATTAACGGGAACTATGGCTACACCTTC CASSYSINGNYGYTF
TRBJ1-1 - TRBV4-2 - TGTGCCAGCAGCCAAGCCGCAGGTACCCTGAACACTGAAGCTTTCTTT CASSQAAGTLNTEAFF
TRBJ2-1 - TRBV5-8 - TGTGCCAGCAGCTTGGAAGGGGGGGCCTACAATGAGCAGTTCTTC CASSLEGGAYNEQFF
TRBJ2-3 once TRBV27 - TGTGCCAGCAGTTTCGGTCCTAGCACCACAGATACGCAGTATTTT CASSFGPSTTDTQYF
TRBJ2-7 - TRBV5-1 - TGCGCCAGCAGCTTGGCTGGGGGCCTTGCCAACTCCTACGAGCAGTACTTC CASSLAGGLANSYEQYF
TRBJ2-7 once TRBV7-6 TRBD1 TGTGCCAGCAGCGGGGACAGGGTCGAGCAGTACTTC CASSGDRVEQYF
TRBJ2-5 - TRBV19 - TGTGCCAGTAGTATTCACGAGGAGGAGACCCAGTACTTC CASSIHEEETQYF
TRBJ1-3 - TRBV6-1 - TGTGCCAGCAGTGAATGGGCCTCTGGAAACACCATATATTTT CASSEWASGNTIYF
TRBJ2-7 - TRBV11-2 TRBD2 TGTGCCAGCAGCTTAGACAGCGGGAGGGCGATGGACGAGCAGTACTTC CASSLDSGRAMDEQYF
TRBJ1-3 - TRBV6-6 - TGTGCCAGCAGTTACTCGAACAGGGCAGGAAACACCATATATTTT CASSYSNRAGNTIYF
TRBJ2-1 - TRBV28 - TGTGCCAGCAGTTTGTCGCTTAGGGGTAATGAGCAGTTCTTC CASSLSLRGNEQFF
TRBJ2-2 - TRBV5-1 - TGCGCCAGCAGCTTGGTTCCGGGGAAAGACGGGGAGCTGTTTTTT CASSLVPGKDGELFF
TRBJ2-1 - TRBV27 - TGTGCCAGCAGTTTGCGCGAGGACTACAATGAGCAGTTCTTC CASSLREDYNEQFF
TRBJ1-2 - TRBV29-1 - TGCAGCGTTGAGGGGACATTTGGCTACACCTTC CSVEGTFGYTF